This T cell receptor beta chain emerged from a study of long-term antiretroviral therapy in people with HIV. Sequencing used immunoSEQ v3.0 at survey level. The assay was immunoSEQ multiplex PCR, and TCRdb's table has in-frame clones only and misses some. The profile covers 25,000 to 35,000 clones, with around 97% appearing a single time and roughly 2.9% taken by the ten largest. The germline V gene has CDR1 LNHDA and CDR2 SQIVND (reference sequence). Trimming removed 3 bases at V and 6 bases at J, with 11 bases between. The CDR3 extends over 14 amino acids. Going into DNA extraction, samples held about 1-10 million cryopreserved PBMC.

The source was unsorted PBMCs, collected 6.9 years after starting antiretroviral therapy. The chain links TRBV19 to TRBJ2-2; TRBD2 might be the D (6 bases). The sequence derives from a man aged 30-40 years with HIV. CDR3 nucleotide sequence: TGTGCCAGTAGTATTTTACGGGAGCCCGGGGAGCTGTTTTTT. Protein: CASSILREPGELFF. The whole variable domain, remainder taken from reference TRBV19 and TRBJ2-2, is DGGITQSPKYLFRKEGQNVTLSCEQNLNHDAMYWYRQDPGQGLRLIYYSQIVNDFQKGDIAEGYSVSREKKESFPLTVTSAQKNPTAFYLCASSILREPGELFFGEGSRLTVL.